The sequence of this T cell receptor (beta chain) was determined in a study of radiotherapy plus CTLA-4 blockade in lung cancer. CDR1 and CDR2 (germline): SQVTM, ANQGSEA. The V segment lost 6 bases and the J segment 5 bases; nucleotides outside the gene matches: 3. This CDR3 is 13 amino acids long. Study-level results: Dynamics of early blood T cell clones, together with interferon-beta, were reportedly the best predictors of response.

This clone was counted between two and nine times. Antigen unknown. Repertoires were generated with immunoSEQ multiplex PCR, while TCRdb's copy carries only in-frame clones and drops some. The sample carries about 80,000 clones, 78% recorded once. Sequenced here: peripheral blood, sampled from a patient treated with radiotherapy plus ipilimumab. The clonotype originates from a human donor with non-small cell lung cancer whose response to radiotherapy plus ipilimumab could not be evaluated. Some clones in this sample may be carry-over from other donors' samples. The chain couples TRBV29-1 to TRBJ1-4, with TRBD1 matching over 10 bases. CDR3: CSVRGQGNEKLFF. CDR3 sequence (DNA): TGCAGCGTCCGGGGACAGGGGAATGAAAAACTGTTTTTT.